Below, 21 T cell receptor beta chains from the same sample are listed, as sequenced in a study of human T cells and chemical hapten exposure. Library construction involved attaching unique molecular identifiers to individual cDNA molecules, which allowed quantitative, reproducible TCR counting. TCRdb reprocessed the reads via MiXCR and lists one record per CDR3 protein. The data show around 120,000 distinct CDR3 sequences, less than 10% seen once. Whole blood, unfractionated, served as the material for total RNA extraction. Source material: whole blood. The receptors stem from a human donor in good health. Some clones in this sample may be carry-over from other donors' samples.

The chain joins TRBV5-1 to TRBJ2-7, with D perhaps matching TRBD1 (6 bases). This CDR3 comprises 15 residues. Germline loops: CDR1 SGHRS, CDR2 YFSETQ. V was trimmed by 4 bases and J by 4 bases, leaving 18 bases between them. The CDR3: CASSHLRDTLYEQYF. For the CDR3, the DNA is TGCGCCAGCAGCCATCTCCGGGACACCCTGTACGAGCAGTACTTC.

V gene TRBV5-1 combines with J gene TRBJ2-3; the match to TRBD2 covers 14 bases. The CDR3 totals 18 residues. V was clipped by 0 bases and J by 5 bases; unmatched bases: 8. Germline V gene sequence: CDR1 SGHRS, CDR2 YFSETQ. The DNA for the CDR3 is TGCGCCAGCAGCTTGGAGGGAGGACTAGCGGGGGGCGAAGATACGCAGTATTTT. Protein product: CASSLEGGLAGGEDTQYF.

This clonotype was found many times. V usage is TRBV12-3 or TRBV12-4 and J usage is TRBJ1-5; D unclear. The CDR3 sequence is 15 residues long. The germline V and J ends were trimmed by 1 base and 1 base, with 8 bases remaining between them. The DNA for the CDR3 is TGTGCCAGCAGTTTAGAGGGATTGAGCAATCAGCCCCAGCATTTT. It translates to CASSLEGLSNQPQHF.

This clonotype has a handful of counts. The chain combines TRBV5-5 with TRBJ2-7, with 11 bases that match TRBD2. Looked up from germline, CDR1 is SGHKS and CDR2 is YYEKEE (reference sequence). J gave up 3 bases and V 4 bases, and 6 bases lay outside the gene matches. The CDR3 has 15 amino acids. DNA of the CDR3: TGTGCCAGCAGCGGAAAAGGACTAGCGGGCTACGAGCAGTACTTC. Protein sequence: CASSGKGLAGYEQYF.

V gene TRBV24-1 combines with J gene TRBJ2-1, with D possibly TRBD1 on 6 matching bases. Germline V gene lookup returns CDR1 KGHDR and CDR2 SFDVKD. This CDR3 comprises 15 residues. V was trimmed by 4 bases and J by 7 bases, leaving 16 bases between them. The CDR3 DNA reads TGTGCCACCAGTGAGGGGTTTCAGGGGACGAATGAGCAGTTCTTC. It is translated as CATSEGFQGTNEQFF.

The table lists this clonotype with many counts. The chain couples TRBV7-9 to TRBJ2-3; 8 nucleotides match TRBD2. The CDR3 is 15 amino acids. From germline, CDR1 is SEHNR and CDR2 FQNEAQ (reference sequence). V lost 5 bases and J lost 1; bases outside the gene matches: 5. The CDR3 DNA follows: TGTGCCAGCAGCAGACTAGCGACCGGCACAGATACGCAGTATTTT. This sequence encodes CASSRLATGTDTQYF.

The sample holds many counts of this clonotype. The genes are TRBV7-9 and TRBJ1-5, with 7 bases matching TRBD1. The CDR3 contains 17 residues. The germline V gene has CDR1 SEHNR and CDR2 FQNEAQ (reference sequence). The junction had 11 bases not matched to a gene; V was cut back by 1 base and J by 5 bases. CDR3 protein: CASSLDLYRQGHQPQHF. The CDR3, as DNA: TGTGCCAGCAGCTTAGACCTATACAGACAGGGACATCAGCCCCAGCATTTT. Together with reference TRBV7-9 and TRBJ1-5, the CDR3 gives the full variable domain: DTGVSQNPRHKITKRGQNVTFRCDPISEHNRLYWYRQTLGQGPEFLTYFQNEAQLEKSRLLSDRFSAERPKGSFSTLEIQRTEQGDSAMYLCASSLDLYRQGHQPQHFGDGTRLSIL.

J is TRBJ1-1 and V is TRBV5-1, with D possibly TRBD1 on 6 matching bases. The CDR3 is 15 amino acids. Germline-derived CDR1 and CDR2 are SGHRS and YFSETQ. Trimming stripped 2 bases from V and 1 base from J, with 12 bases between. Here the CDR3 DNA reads TGCGCCAGCAGCTTAACAGGGACGGGGAACACTGAAGCTTTCTTT. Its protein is CASSLTGTGNTEAFF.

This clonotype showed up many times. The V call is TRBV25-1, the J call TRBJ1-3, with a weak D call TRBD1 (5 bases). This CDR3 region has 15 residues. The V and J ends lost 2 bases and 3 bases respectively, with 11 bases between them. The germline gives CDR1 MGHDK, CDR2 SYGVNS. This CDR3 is CASSEPEQVGNTIYF. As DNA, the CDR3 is TGTGCCAGCAGTGAACCTGAACAGGTTGGAAACACCATATATTTT.

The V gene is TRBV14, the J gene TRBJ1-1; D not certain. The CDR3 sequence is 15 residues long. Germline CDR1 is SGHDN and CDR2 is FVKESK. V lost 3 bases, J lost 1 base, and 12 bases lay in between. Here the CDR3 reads CASSHASWRNTEAFF. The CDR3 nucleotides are TGTGCCAGCAGCCATGCCTCATGGAGGAACACTGAAGCTTTCTTT. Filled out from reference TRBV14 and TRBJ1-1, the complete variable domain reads EAGVTQFPSHSVIEKGQTVTLRCDPISGHDNLYWYRRVMGKEIKFLLHFVKESKQDESGMPNNRFLAERTGGTYSTLKVQPAELEDSGVYFCASSHASWRNTEAFFGQGTRLTVV.

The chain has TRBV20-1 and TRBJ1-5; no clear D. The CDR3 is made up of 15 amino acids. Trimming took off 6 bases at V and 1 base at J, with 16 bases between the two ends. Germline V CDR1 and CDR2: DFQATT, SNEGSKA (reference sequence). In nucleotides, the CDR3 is TGCAGTGCGTCTACGAGGTCTCAAAGCAATCAGCCCCAGCATTTT. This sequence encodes CSASTRSQSNQPQHF.

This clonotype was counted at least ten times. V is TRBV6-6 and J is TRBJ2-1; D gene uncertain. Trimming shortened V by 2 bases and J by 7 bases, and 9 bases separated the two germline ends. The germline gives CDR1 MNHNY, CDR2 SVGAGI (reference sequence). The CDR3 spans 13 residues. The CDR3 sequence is CASSYPEGNEQFF. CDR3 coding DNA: TGTGCCAGCAGTTACCCGGAAGGGAATGAGCAGTTCTTC.

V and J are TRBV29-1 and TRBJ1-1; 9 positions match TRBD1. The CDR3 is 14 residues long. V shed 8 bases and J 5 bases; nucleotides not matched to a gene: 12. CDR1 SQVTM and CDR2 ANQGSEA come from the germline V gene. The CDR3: CSSRVGTGMTEAFF. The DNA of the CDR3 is TGCAGCTCCCGGGTAGGGACAGGGATGACTGAAGCTTTCTTT.

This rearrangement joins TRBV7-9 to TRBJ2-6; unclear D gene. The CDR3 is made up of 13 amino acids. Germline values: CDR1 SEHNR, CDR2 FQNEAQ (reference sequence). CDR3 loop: CVIRATGANVLTF. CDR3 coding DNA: TGTGTCATTAGGGCTACTGGGGCCAACGTCCTGACTTTC. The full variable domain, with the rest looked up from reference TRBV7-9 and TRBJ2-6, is DTGVSQNPRHKITKRGQNVTFRCDPISEHNRLYWYRQTLGQGPEFLTYFQNEAQLEKSRLLSDRFSAERPKGSFSTLEIQRTEQGDSAMYLCVIRATGANVLTFGAGSRLTVL.

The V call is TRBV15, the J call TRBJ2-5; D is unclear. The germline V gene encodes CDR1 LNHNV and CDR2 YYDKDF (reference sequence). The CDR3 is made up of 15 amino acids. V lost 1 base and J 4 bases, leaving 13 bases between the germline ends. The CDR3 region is CATSRGGQAGETQYF. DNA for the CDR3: TGTGCCACCAGCAGAGGAGGTCAGGCAGGAGAGACCCAGTACTTC.

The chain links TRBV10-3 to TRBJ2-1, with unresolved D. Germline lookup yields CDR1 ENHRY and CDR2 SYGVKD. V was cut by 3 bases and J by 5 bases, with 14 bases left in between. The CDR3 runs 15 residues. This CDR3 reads CAISDPDGRNNEQFF. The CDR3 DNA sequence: TGTGCCATCAGTGACCCGGACGGGCGAAACAATGAGCAGTTCTTC.

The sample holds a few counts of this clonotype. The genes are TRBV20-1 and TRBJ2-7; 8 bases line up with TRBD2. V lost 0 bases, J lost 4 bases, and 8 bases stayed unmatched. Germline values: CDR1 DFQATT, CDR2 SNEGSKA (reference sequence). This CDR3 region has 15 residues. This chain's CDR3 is CSARDAAGGGYEQYF. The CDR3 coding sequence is TGCAGTGCTAGAGATGCTGCGGGGGGCGGGTACGAGCAGTACTTC.

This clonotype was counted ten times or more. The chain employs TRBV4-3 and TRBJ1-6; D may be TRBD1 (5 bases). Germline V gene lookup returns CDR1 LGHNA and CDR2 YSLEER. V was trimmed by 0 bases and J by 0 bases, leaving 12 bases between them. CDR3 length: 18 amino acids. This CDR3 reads CASSQDYRSSSYNSPLHF. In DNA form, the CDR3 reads TGCGCCAGCAGCCAAGACTACAGGTCGAGCTCCTATAATTCACCCCTCCACTTT.

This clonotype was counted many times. The CDR3 region has the DNA TGTGCCAGCAGTGTGGTCGGGGGAGTTACTGAAGCTTTCTTT. Protein product: CASSVVGGVTEAFF. J is TRBJ1-1 and V is TRBV6-4, with D perhaps matching TRBD1 (5 bases). This CDR3 region has 14 residues. CDR1 and CDR2 from the germline V gene are MRHNA and SNTAGT. V was cut by 4 bases and J by 5 bases, with 14 bases left in between.

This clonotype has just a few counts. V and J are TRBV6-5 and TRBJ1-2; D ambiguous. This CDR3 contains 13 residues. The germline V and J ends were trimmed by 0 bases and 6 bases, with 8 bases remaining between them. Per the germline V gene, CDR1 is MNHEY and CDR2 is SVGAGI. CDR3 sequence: CASSYSVRNGYTF. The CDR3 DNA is TGTGCCAGCAGTTACTCGGTGAGGAATGGCTACACCTTC.

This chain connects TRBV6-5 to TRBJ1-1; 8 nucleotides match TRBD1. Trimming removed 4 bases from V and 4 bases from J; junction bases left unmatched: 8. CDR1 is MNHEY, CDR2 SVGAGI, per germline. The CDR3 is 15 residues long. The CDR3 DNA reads TGTGCCAGCAGTTCCACACAGGGGGTGATCACTGAAGCTTTCTTT. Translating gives CASSSTQGVITEAFF.